Below are 11 T cell receptor beta chains sequenced from a single sample in a study of T cell responses to AZD1222 COVID-19 vaccine. The repertoire was sequenced with immunoSEQ multiplex PCR; TCRdb's copy has only in-frame clones and lacks some. Of about 160,000 clones listed, about 92% are singletons. Material: peripheral blood, obtained 28 days after the second AZD1222 dose. The receptors derive from an adult who received the AZD1222 COVID-19 vaccine.

This clone was seen a handful of times. V and J are TRBV3-1 (or the pseudogene TRBV3-2) and TRBJ1-2, with D maybe TRBD1 (6 bases). Per germline, CDR1 LGHDT and CDR2 YNNKEL (reference sequence). The length of the CDR3 is 14 residues. The V end lost 1 base, the J end lost 8 bases, and 14 bases lay between the germline ends. CDR3 nucleotide sequence: TGTGCCAGCAGCCAAGCGGCACAGGGTTACGGCTACACCTTC. Translating gives CASSQAAQGYGYTF.

The chain recombines TRBV18 with TRBJ2-3; no clear D gene. The CDR3 is 15 residues long. Trimming took off 3 bases at V and 6 bases at J, with 16 bases between the two ends. From germline, CDR1 is KGHSH and CDR2 LQKENI. CDR3 residues: CASSPSQEVSDTQYF. The DNA for the CDR3 is TGTGCCAGCTCACCCTCCCAGGAAGTATCGGATACGCAGTATTTT.

The chain uses TRBV6-2 or TRBV6-3 and TRBJ1-1; 7 nucleotides match TRBD1. The CDR3 has 13 amino acids. Germline V CDR1 and CDR2: MNHEY, SVGEGT. Unmatched junction bases numbered 4, after V lost 3 bases and J lost 6 bases. CDR3 DNA: TGTGCCAGCAGTTATGTCCAGGGGGCTGAAGCTTTCTTT. It codes for CASSYVQGAEAFF.

The chain carries TRBV5-4 and TRBJ2-5; possible D gene TRBD1, 5 bases. There are 13 residues in the CDR3. Trimming stripped 4 bases from V and 0 bases from J, with 7 bases between. The germline V gene has CDR1 SGHNT and CDR2 YYREEE (reference sequence). The CDR3 sequence is CASSQGYQETQYF. The CDR3, as DNA: TGTGCCAGCAGCCAGGGATACCAAGAGACCCAGTACTTC.

V usage is TRBV5-1 and J usage is TRBJ1-2; D remains ambiguous. V gave up 0 bases and J gave up 2 bases, with 8 bases separating them. CDR1 is SGHRS and CDR2 is YFSETQ in the germline V gene. The CDR3 is made up of 14 amino acids. This CDR3 reads CASSLDTVNYGYTF. For the CDR3, the DNA is TGCGCCAGCAGCTTGGATACAGTAAACTATGGCTACACCTTC.

Points on this clone: Distinct nucleotide sequences in the sample also encode this CDR3. The chain joins TRBV9 to TRBJ2-5; weak D call: TRBD1 (6 bases). The germline gives CDR1 SGDLS, CDR2 YYNGEE. CDR3 length: 15 residues. Trimming left V 0 bases short and J 5 bases short, with 14 bases between. The chain's CDR3 is CASSVGGRGGETQYF. The CDR3 DNA reads as TGTGCCAGCAGCGTAGGCGGCAGGGGCGGCGAGACCCAGTACTTC.

The rearrangement joins TRBV19 to TRBJ1-5; possibly TRBD1 for D (5 bases). CDR1 and CDR2 (germline): LNHDA, SQIVND (reference sequence). CDR3 length equals 16 residues. The V and J ends lost 5 bases and 5 bases respectively, with 19 bases between them. CDR3 sequence reads: CASSAPGLRIDQPQHF. CDR3 nucleotide sequence: TGTGCCAGTAGTGCTCCGGGACTGCGGATCGATCAGCCCCAGCATTTT.

Only a few counts were recorded for this clone. This rearrangement joins TRBV19 to TRBJ2-2; 7 positions match TRBD1. The CDR3 runs to 19 residues. CDR1 is LNHDA and CDR2 is SQIVND in the germline V gene (reference sequence). Trimming took 5 bases from V and 2 from J; bases not matched to a gene: 17. The CDR3 sequence: CASSAMGQWIGFNTGELFF. CDR3 in DNA: TGTGCCAGTAGTGCGATGGGACAGTGGATTGGTTTTAACACCGGGGAGCTGTTTTTT.

The chain recombines TRBV27 with TRBJ1-5; 7 nucleotides match TRBD1. Trimming took 6 bases from V and 4 from J; bases not matched to a gene: 9. The germline gives CDR1 MNHEY, CDR2 SMNVEV (reference sequence). The CDR3 has 15 residues. CDR3 DNA: TGTGCCAGCAGAACAGGGGCCCATCTAAATCAGCCCCAGCATTTT. This encodes CASRTGAHLNQPQHF.

The CDR3 protein is CASSPVGGAGLYEQYF. The CDR3 coding sequence is TGTGCCAGCAGCCCAGTAGGGGGGGCGGGTTTATACGAGCAGTACTTC. V and J are TRBV7-2 and TRBJ2-7, with a possible D match to TRBD2 (7 bases). The length of the CDR3 is 16 residues. The V gene's germline CDR1 is SGHTA and CDR2 FQGNSA. V lost 5 bases to trimming and J lost 4 bases, with 21 bases between them.

J is TRBJ2-3 and V is TRBV5-1; the match to TRBD2 covers 14 bases. The CDR3 sequence is 18 residues long. V gave up 2 bases and J gave up 0 bases; unmatched junction bases: 5. Germline V gives CDR1 SGHRS, CDR2 YFSETQ. The chain's CDR3 is CASSFRLAGGLSTDTQYF. DNA for the CDR3: TGCGCCAGCAGCTTCCGACTAGCGGGGGGGCTTAGCACAGATACGCAGTATTTT.